This TCR beta chain is from a study of blood T cells in healthy people across ages. The CDR3 contains 14 residues. With V trimmed by 10 bases and J by 11 bases, 14 bases remained unmatched. Germline V lookup: CDR1 MDHEN, CDR2 SYDVKM. PCR was performed a second time for roughly 7 to 12 cycles using a sample-barcoded 5' primer and a J-beta primer mix. TCRdb redid the calling of the 5' RACE reads with MiXCR, one entry per CDR3 protein. This table holds some 890,000 distinct CDR3 sequences, 25% to 30% found once. These data also featured in a second study, about T cells of mothers and their children.

Sequencing was done on a sample of blood. The rearrangement links TRBV28 to TRBJ2-5; 12 nucleotides match TRBD2. This receptor was taken from a woman between 40 and 55 years old in good health. The DNA for the CDR3 is TGTGCCACCCGGTTACTAGCGGGGGGAAGGGGGCAGTACTTC. Its protein product is CATRLLAGGRGQYF.